The sequence of this T cell receptor (beta chain) was determined in a study of blood T cells in healthy people across ages. General study findings and limits: Naive CD4+ cell counts and diversity both ran higher in long-lived than in aged donors.

This CDR3 region has 17 residues. Germline CDR1 and CDR2: ENHRY and SYGVKD. V trimming: 2 bases; J trimming: 5 bases; junction bases outside the gene matches: 13. This clonotype has just a few counts. The target antigen is unknown. A minimum of 6.5 million PBMCs was isolated per sample. Total RNA extraction produced at least 5.5 micrograms (per sample) for the study. A sample-barcoded 5' primer and a J-beta primer mix were used in a second PCR of roughly 7 to 11 cycles. TCRdb reprocessed the 5' RACE reads with MiXCR, giving one entry per CDR3 protein. The table lists approximately 800,000 distinct CDR3 sequences, about 34% of them singletons.

The chain couples TRBV10-3 to TRBJ2-5; 8 nucleotides align to TRBD2. This clonotype was sampled from a young man in good health. Sequenced material: blood. The CDR3 protein is CAISELSGDPSGETQYF. CDR3 nucleotide sequence: TGTGCCATCAGTGAGCTTAGCGGGGACCCTTCGGGGGAGACCCAGTACTTC.